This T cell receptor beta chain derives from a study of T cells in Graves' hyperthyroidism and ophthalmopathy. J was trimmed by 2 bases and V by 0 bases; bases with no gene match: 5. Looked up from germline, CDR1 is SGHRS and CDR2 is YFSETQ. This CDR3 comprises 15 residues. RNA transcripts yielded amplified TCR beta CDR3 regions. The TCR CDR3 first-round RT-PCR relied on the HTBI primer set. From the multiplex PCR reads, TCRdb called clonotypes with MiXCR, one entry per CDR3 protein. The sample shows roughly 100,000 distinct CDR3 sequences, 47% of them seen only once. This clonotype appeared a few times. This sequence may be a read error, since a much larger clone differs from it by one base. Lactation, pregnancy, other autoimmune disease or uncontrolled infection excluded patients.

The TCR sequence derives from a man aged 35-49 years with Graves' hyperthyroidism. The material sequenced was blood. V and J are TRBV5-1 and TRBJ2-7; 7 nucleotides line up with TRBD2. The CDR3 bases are TGCGCCAGCAGCTTGGAGGTAGCGGGTGCCTACGAGCAGTACTTC. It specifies CASSLEVAGAYEQYF.